This entry features one T cell receptor (beta chain) sequence. Its antigen specificity is not known. The sample holds no much larger clone one base away, and base qualities are not on file. These data belong to a study of vaccination effects on CD4 cells after COVID-19 (dated by TCRdb to 2022 to 2024). Looking at the study overall: Each participant got two doses of an mRNA SARS-CoV-2 vaccine, either BNT162b2 or mRNA-1273. The full study included around ten COVID-19 convalescent patients and a few SARS-CoV-2-naive healthy vaccine recipients. In the study, cultures from other donors were sequenced using the Oncomine TCR Beta short-read assay on an Illumina iSeq 100. The study compared SARS-CoV-2 spike-specific CD4+ TCR repertoires before and after mRNA vaccination in COVID-19 convalescent patients and infection-naive vaccine recipients. What the research found in general, with its limitations: Marked clonal contraction was observed in both infection-induced and vaccine-induced clones at late post-vaccination timepoints, consistent with waning T cell responses. Only a small number of convalescent patients were included, and no early post-infection timepoints were available, which limited the study. Among healthy vaccine recipients, nearly all vaccine-induced clones were SARS-CoV-2 mono-reactive, and just 1 of 255 was cross-reactive with common cold coronaviruses.

Receptor libraries were prepared by the immunoSEQ multiplex PCR assay. DNA from the CD4+ T cells that had been cultured and isolated underwent TCR beta CDR3 sequencing. From the authors' description of their analysis: Non-productive TCR sequences were removed, reads were trimmed to the CDR3 region, and CDR3s of at least 7 amino acids were retained. Antigen-specific clonotypes were identified with the MANAFEST web app by comparing expansion in peptide wells against reference cultures. To be called positive, a clone needed expansion at FDR<0.05 compared with the reference and with all other wells, an odds ratio greater than 5, and a frequency greater than 0.1% in two replicate wells. A clonotype was called cross-reactive if it was significantly expanded both in SARS-CoV-2 spike wells and in at least one common cold coronavirus spike condition. Levenshtein distance calculated with the stringdist R package was used to assess CDR3 similarity, and unrooted trees were constructed with ape in R 3.6.1. Held by TCRdb, this immuneACCESS table contains in-frame sequences only and omits some clones. Under half of the omission traces to an unresolved V gene where checked; the cause of the rest is unknown. V and J calls and clone size come straight from that table; D and trimming were deduced from the DNA. Present in this sample are about 54,000 clones, roughly 70% of which were seen just once. About 18% of the sample comes from the top ten.

To identify antigen-specific CD4+ T cell clonotypes by their expansion, the ViraFEST assay first stimulated PBMC with viral peptide pools and then applied TCR sequencing. After approximately eleven days of culture, CD4+ T cells were isolated with the EasySep CD4+ T cell isolation kit. The absence of prior SARS-CoV-2 infection in healthy vaccine recipients was confirmed by negative nucleocapsid antibodies before and after vaccination. Roughly 2.1 million PBMC per well were cultured in IMDM with approximately 5% human AB serum, 9 to 10 IU/ml IL-2 and gentamicin, plus 10 ug/ml peptides. Half of the culture medium was replaced with fresh IL-2-containing medium on days 3 and 7. Unless otherwise noted, each peptide stimulation condition was cultured in triplicate wells. Using Ficoll-Paque Plus gradient centrifugation, PBMC were separated from whole blood and then either used fresh or cryopreserved at -140C. The overlapping peptide pools covered the spike proteins of SARS-CoV-2 as well as those of the common cold coronaviruses HCoV-NL63, HCoV-OC43 and HCoV-229E. The QIAamp micro DNA kit was used to extract genomic DNA from the cultured CD4+ T cells.

The sequence came from a human donor who received a COVID-19 vaccine. The sequenced sample was CD4+ T cells from PBMCs cultured with SARS-CoV-2 spike peptides, obtained before COVID-19 vaccination. What this sample's cell subset or site label stands for: SARS-CoV-2 spike overlapping peptide pool stimulation.

DNA sequence: TGTGCCAGCAGCTTGGCCTCAGGGAGGGCTAGTTCACCCCTCCACTTT. It encodes CASSLASGRASSPLHF. Rearrangement joined TRBV5-5 to TRBJ1-6, and perhaps TRBD1 as D gene, on 5 matching bases. Sequences SGHKS (CDR1) and YYEKEE (CDR2) are obtained from the germline V gene (reference sequence). Cut back by 0 bases and 9 bases, the V and J ends lie 16 bases apart. The CDR3 starts with the cysteine, ends with the phenylalanine, and has 16 residues. Only CDR3 DNA is held: 48 bases, read in frame from base 1.